This section outlines one TCR beta chain sequence together with its context. Germline assignment: CDR1 SEHNR and CDR2 FQNEAQ (reference sequence). The CDR3 covers 17 residues. The V segment lost 1 base and the J segment 7 bases; nucleotides outside the gene matches: 13. This record belongs to a study of shared clonotypes between healthy human individuals. On sorted subsets, replicate PCRs used approximately 190 ng DNA, or tens of thousands of T cell genomes. The table came from immunoSEQ multiplex PCR; TCRdb's copy has only in-frame clones and leaves some out. The sample gives about 730,000 clones, about two thirds of which show up once; under 2% is in the top ten. Memory CD4+ cells were the fraction left after CD45RA+ naive selection.

The chain combines TRBV7-9 with TRBJ1-1; 9 bases are shared with TRBD1. The material sequenced was memory CD4+ T cells sorted from blood. Subset described: CD45RA-negative fraction. The source of this sequence is a young woman in good health. CDR3 in DNA: TGTGCCAGCAGCTTAGTCGGTTATGACAGGGGGTCTGGTGAAGCTTTCTTT. Protein product: CASSLVGYDRGSGEAFF.